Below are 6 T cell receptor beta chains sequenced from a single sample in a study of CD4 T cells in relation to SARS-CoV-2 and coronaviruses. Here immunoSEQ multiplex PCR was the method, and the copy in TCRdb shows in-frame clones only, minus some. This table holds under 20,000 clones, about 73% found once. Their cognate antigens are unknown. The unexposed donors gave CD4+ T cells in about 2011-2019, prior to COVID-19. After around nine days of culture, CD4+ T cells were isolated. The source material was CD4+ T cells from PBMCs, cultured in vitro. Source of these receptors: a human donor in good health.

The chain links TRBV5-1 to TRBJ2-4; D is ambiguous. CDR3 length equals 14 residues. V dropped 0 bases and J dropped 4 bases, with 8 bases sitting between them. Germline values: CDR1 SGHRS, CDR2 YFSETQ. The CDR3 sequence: CASSLDHGKNIQYF. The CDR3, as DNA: TGCGCCAGCAGCTTGGATCACGGGAAAAACATTCAGTACTTC.

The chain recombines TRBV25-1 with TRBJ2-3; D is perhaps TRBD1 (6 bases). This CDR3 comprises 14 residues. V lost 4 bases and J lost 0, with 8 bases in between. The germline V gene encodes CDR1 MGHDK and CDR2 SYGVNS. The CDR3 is CASSAQGSTDTQYF. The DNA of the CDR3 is TGTGCCAGCAGTGCCCAGGGGAGCACAGATACGCAGTATTTT.

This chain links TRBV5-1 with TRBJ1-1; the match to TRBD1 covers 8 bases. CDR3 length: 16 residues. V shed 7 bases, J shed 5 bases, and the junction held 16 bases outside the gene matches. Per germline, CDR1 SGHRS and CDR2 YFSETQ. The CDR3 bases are TGCGCCAGCGGGCGAATGGCAGGGGGCGCGGGGACTGAAGCTTTCTTT. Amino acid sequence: CASGRMAGGAGTEAFF.

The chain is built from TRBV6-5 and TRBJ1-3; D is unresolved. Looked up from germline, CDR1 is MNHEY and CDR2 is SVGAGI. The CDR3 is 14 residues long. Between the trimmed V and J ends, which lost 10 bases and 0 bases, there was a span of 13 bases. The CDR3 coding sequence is TGTGCCACCCGGTTACACTCCTCTGGAAACACCATATATTTT. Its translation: CATRLHSSGNTIYF.

The CDR3, as DNA: TGTGCCACAAGGTCCCGAGTAGCAACTGGAAACACCATATATTTT. Translated, it gives CATRSRVATGNTIYF. The chain has TRBV19 and TRBJ1-3, with no clear D. The germline gives CDR1 LNHDA, CDR2 SQIVND (reference sequence). Trimming took 10 bases from V and 2 from J, leaving 18 bases between them. The CDR3 has 15 amino acids.

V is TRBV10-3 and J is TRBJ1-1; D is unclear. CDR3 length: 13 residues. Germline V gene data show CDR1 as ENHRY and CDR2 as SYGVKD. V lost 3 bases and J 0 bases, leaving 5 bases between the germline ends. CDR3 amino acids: CAISDFMNTEAFF. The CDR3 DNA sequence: TGTGCCATCAGTGACTTCATGAACACTGAAGCTTTCTTT.